These T cell receptor beta chains were read from a single sample in a study of T cells in Graves' hyperthyroidism and ophthalmopathy. TCRdb reprocessed the multiplex PCR reads with MiXCR, giving one entry per CDR3 protein. The sample records around 700,000 distinct CDR3 sequences, under 20% being singletons. The sequencing sample was made of blood. The source is a woman in her forties or fifties with Graves' hyperthyroidism that later progressed to Graves' ophthalmopathy. Each CDR3 is given with its conserved first and last residue. The order of the fields is CDR3 protein, CDR3 DNA, D gene, J gene, V gene, clone size. D genes are given only for firm matches. The size of a clone is reported for some rows only, either as once, few or many, or as a class for expanded clones.

CDR3: CASGLPRGVPLEGAIYF; DNA: TGTGCTAGTGGTTTACCTAGGGGAGTCCCCTTGGAAGGCGCCATATATTTT; D: -; J: TRBJ1-3; V: TRBV12-5; size: few
CDR3: CSAGSDSLNTEAFF; DNA: TGCAGTGCAGGCTCAGACAGTCTGAACACTGAAGCTTTCTTT; D: -; J: TRBJ1-1; V: TRBV20-1; size: many
CDR3: CASSPGTVMNTEAFF; DNA: TGTGCCAGCTCACCCGGGACAGTAATGAACACTGAAGCTTTCTTT; D: TRBD1; J: TRBJ1-1; V: TRBV18; size: many
CDR3: CASSIVSDSTAFF; DNA: TGTGCCAGTAGTATAGTATCGGACAGTACCGCTTTCTTT; D: -; J: TRBJ1-1; V: TRBV19; size: few
CDR3: CASSGTGGTQPQHF; DNA: TGTGCCAGCAGCGGGACAGGGGGAACACAGCCCCAGCATTTT; D: TRBD1; J: TRBJ1-5; V: TRBV6-1; size: -
CDR3: CASSPGTGGILSTEAFF; DNA: TGCGCCAGCAGCCCCGGGACAGGGGGTATTTTGAGCACTGAAGCTTTCTTT; D: TRBD1; J: TRBJ1-1; V: TRBV5-1; size: many
CDR3: CSYGQGSLDEQFF; DNA: TGCAGCTATGGACAGGGGAGTTTAGATGAGCAGTTCTTC; D: TRBD1; J: TRBJ2-1; V: TRBV29-1; size: -
CDR3: CASSTTGSEAFF; DNA: TGTGCCAGCAGTACAACAGGGTCGGAAGCTTTCTTT; D: -; J: TRBJ1-1; V: TRBV12-3/TRBV12-4; size: many
CDR3: CSATGDREHGYTF; DNA: TGCAGTGCTACCGGGGACAGGGAACATGGCTACACCTTC; D: TRBD1; J: TRBJ1-2; V: TRBV20-1; size: many
CDR3: CASSLEYGFDVLTF; DNA: TGCGCCAGCAGCTTGGAGTACGGTTTTGACGTCCTGACTTTC; D: -; J: TRBJ2-6; V: TRBV5-1; size: many
CDR3: CSASWQPTDTQYF; DNA: TGCAGTGCTAGTTGGCAGCCCACAGATACGCAGTATTTT; D: -; J: TRBJ2-3; V: TRBV20-1; size: many
CDR3: CATGTRTGNSPLHF; DNA: TGTGCCACCGGCACGAGGACGGGAAATTCACCCCTCCACTTT; D: -; J: TRBJ1-6; V: TRBV6-1; size: -
CDR3: CAWSVSLAGGNGEQFF; DNA: TGTGCCTGGAGTGTATCACTAGCGGGGGGGAACGGTGAGCAGTTCTTC; D: TRBD2; J: TRBJ2-1; V: TRBV30; size: many
CDR3: CASSLEQGEGYTF; DNA: TGTGCCAGCAGCTTGGAGCAGGGCGAAGGCTACACCTTC; D: -; J: TRBJ1-2; V: TRBV7-9; size: many
CDR3: CASSESTMGNTEAFF; DNA: TGCGCCAGCAGTGAGTCTACAATGGGGAACACTGAAGCTTTCTTT; D: -; J: TRBJ1-1; V: TRBV10-2; size: -
CDR3: CASSLDRGRHEQYF; DNA: TGTGCCAGCAGCTTGGACAGGGGACGGCACGAGCAGTACTTC; D: TRBD1; J: TRBJ2-7; V: TRBV7-3; size: few
CDR3: CATSGADTQYF; DNA: TGTGCCACCAGCGGCGCCGATACGCAGTATTTT; D: -; J: TRBJ2-3; V: TRBV24-1; size: -
CDR3: CASSARGMETQYF; DNA: TGTGCCAGCAGTGCCAGGGGCATGGAGACCCAGTACTTC; D: -; J: TRBJ2-5; V: TRBV6-1; size: many
CDR3: CASSPVTRYYNEQFF; DNA: TGTGCCAGCAGCCCCGTGACTAGATACTACAATGAGCAGTTCTTC; D: -; J: TRBJ2-1; V: TRBV3-1; size: many
CDR3: CASTLLAGQETQYF; DNA: TGTGCCAGCACCCTCCTAGCGGGGCAAGAGACCCAGTACTTC; D: TRBD2; J: TRBJ2-5; V: TRBV11-2; size: many
CDR3: CATSRDRNRARGRYEQYF; DNA: TGTGCCACCAGCAGAGATCGGAATAGGGCCAGGGGGCGTTACGAGCAGTACTTC; D: TRBD1; J: TRBJ2-7; V: TRBV15; size: few
CDR3: CASSPARGEAFF; DNA: TGTGCCAGCTCGCCAGCTAGGGGAGAAGCTTTCTTT; D: -; J: TRBJ1-1; V: TRBV18; size: many
CDR3: CSAREQTSRYTF; DNA: TGCAGTGCTAGGGAGCAGACATCGCGCTACACCTTC; D: -; J: TRBJ1-2; V: TRBV20-1; size: many
CDR3: CASKGSVLNQPQHF; DNA: TGTGCCAGTAAAGGGAGCGTACTCAATCAGCCCCAGCATTTT; D: -; J: TRBJ1-5; V: TRBV19; size: once
CDR3: CASTEDRWSSYNEQFF; DNA: TGTGCCAGCACCGAGGACAGGTGGAGCTCCTACAATGAGCAGTTCTTC; D: TRBD1; J: TRBJ2-1; V: TRBV12-3/TRBV12-4; size: -
CDR3: CSVQLAGLNTGELFF; DNA: TGCAGCGTCCAACTAGCGGGGTTGAACACCGGGGAGCTGTTTTTT; D: TRBD2; J: TRBJ2-2; V: TRBV29-1; size: few
CDR3: CASTARRGQGANYGYTF; DNA: TGTGCCAGCACCGCGAGGAGGGGACAGGGCGCTAACTATGGCTACACCTTC; D: TRBD1; J: TRBJ1-2; V: TRBV12-3/TRBV12-4; size: many